Described below is a single T cell receptor (beta chain) sequence and its context. The sample originates from a study of blood T cell repertoires in COVID-19. Turning to the study itself: From the United States, Italy and Spain came samples of acute and convalescent COVID-19.

The protocol was immunoSEQ multiplex PCR, while the TCRdb copy is restricted to in-frame clones and leaves out a portion. The table has roughly 100,000 clones, approximately 90% seen once; the top ten hold around 3.3%. What was sequenced was peripheral blood. This receptor was obtained from a man aged 50 to 60 in a cohort sampled during active COVID-19.

CDR3 sequence reads: CASSYFPFSYNEQFF. The CDR3 DNA reads as TGTGCCAGCAGTTACTTCCCATTCTCCTACAATGAGCAGTTCTTC. The chain uses TRBV6-5 and TRBJ2-1; D is unresolved. CDR3 length: 15 residues. V was shortened by 1 base and J by 0 bases, with 7 bases between the two germline ends. Looked up from germline, CDR1 is MNHEY and CDR2 is SVGAGI.